The present TCR beta chain was sequenced within a study of blood T cell repertoires in COVID-19. For the study at large: Spain, Italy and the United States supplied samples that represented acute and convalescent COVID-19. Nucleic acid was either cDNA or gDNA, and it came from T cells, B-cell-depleted T cells, or PBMCs.

This CDR3 has 18 amino acids. Germline CDR1 is SGHDT and CDR2 is YYEEEE. V was clipped by 4 bases and J by 0 bases, with 20 bases between them. In the study's own analysis: Reference gene primer amplification yielded estimated nucleated cell counts. The repertoire was sequenced with immunoSEQ multiplex PCR; TCRdb's copy has only in-frame clones and lacks some. The DNA gave D and trimming, while V, J and clone size come from that table. The data contain about 79,000 clones, around 89% of them singletons. The chain combines TRBV5-6 with TRBJ1-5; no firm D call. The TCR sequence derives from a man between 65 and 80 years old with active or convalescent COVID-19. Sequenced sample: peripheral blood. In nucleotides, the CDR3 is TGTGCCAGCAGCCCACCGGGGTTCTCCCCCTATAGCAATCAGCCCCAGCATTTT. Translated: CASSPPGFSPYSNQPQHF.